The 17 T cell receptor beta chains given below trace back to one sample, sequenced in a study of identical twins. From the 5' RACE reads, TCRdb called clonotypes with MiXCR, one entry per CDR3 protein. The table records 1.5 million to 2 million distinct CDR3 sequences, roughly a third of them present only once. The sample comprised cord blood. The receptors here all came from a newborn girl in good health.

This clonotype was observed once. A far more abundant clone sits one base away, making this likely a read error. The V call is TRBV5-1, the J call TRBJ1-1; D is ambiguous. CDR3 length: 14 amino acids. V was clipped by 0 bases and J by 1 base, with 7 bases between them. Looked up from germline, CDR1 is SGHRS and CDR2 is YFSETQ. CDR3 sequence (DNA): TGCGCCAGCAGCTTGGCCGAGGGGAACACTGAAGCTTTCTTT. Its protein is CASSLAEGNTEAFF.

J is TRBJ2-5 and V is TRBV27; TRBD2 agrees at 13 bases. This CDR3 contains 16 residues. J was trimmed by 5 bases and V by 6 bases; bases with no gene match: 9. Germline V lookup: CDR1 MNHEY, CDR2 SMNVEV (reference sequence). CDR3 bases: TGTGCCAGCAGCCAAAGATGGGGACTAGCGGGGGAGACCCAGTACTTC. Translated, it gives CASSQRWGLAGETQYF.

CDR3 sequence reads: CSPRRLAEVPYEQYF. CDR3 sequence (DNA): TGCAGTCCAAGAAGACTAGCGGAGGTACCCTACGAGCAGTACTTC. The genes are TRBV20-1 and TRBJ2-7; 9 nucleotides line up with TRBD2. Germline CDR1 and CDR2: DFQATT and SNEGSKA (reference sequence). V lost 8 bases, J lost 2 bases, and 13 bases stayed unmatched. The CDR3 covers 15 residues.

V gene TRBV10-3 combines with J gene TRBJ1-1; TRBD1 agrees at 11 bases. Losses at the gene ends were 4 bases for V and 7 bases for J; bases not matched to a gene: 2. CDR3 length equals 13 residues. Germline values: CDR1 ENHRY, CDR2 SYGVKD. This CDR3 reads CAISGTGGGEAFF. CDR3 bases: TGTGCCATCAGTGGGACAGGGGGCGGTGAAGCTTTCTTT.

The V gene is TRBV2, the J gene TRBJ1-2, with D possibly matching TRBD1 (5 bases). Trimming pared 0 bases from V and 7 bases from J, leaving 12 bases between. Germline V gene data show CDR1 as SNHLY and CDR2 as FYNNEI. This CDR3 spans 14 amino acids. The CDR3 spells CASSEAPGALGYTF. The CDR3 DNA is TGTGCCAGCAGTGAAGCCCCCGGGGCTCTTGGCTACACCTTC. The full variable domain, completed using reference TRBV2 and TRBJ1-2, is EPEVTQTPSHQVTQMGQEVILRCVPISNHLYFYWYRQILGQKVEFLVSFYNNEISEKSEIFDDQFSVERPDGSNFTLKIRSTKLEDSAMYFCASSEAPGALGYTFGSGTRLTVV.

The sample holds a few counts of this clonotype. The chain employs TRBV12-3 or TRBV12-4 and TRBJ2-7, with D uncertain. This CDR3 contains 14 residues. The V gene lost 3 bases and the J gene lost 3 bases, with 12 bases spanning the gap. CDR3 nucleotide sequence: TGTGCCAGCAGTTTTAGCCGGGTGGGCTACGAGCAGTACTTC. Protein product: CASSFSRVGYEQYF.

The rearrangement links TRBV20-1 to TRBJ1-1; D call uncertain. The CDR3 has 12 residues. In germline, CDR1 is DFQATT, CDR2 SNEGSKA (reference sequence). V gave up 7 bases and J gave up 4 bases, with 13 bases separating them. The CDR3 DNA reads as TGCAGTGTTCCACATGGCGGCACTGAAGCTTTCTTT. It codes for CSVPHGGTEAFF.

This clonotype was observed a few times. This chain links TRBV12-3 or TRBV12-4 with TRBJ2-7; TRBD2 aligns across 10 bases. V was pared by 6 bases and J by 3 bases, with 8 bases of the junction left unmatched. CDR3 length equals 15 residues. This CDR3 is CASSPPTSGDYEQYF. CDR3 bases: TGTGCCAGCAGCCCCCCAACTAGCGGGGACTACGAGCAGTACTTC.

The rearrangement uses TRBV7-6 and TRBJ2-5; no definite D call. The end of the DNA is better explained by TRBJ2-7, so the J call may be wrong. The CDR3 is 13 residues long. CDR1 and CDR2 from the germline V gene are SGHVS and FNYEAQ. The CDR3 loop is CASSLVGSLEQYF. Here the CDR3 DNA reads TGTGCCAGCAGCTTAGTGGGTAGCCTCGAGCAGTACTTC.

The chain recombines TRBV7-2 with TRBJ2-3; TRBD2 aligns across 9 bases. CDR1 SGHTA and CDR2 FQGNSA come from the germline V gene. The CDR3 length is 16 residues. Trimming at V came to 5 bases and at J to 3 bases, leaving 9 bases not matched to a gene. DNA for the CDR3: TGTGCCAGCAGCGTGACTAGCGGCATGGGGACAGATACGCAGTATTTT. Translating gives CASSVTSGMGTDTQYF.

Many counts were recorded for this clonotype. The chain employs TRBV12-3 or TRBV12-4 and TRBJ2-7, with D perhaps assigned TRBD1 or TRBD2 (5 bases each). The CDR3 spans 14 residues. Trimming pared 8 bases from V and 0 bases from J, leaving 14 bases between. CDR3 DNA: TGTGCCAGCGGGAGCGCAGGGCCCTCCTACGAGCAGTACTTC. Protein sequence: CASGSAGPSYEQYF.

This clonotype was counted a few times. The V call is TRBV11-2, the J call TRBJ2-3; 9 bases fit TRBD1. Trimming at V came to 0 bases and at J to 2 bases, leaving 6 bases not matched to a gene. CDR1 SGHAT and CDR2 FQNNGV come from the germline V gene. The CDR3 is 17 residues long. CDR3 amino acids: CASSLDATGGNTDTQYF. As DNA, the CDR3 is TGTGCCAGCAGCTTAGACGCCACAGGGGGCAACACAGATACGCAGTATTTT.

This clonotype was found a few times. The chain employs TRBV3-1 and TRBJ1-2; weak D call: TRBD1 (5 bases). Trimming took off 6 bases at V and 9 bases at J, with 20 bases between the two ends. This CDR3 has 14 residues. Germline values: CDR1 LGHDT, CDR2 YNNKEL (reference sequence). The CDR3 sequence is CASSYKPGPTRYTF. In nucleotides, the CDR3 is TGTGCCAGCAGTTACAAACCGGGGCCGACCCGCTACACCTTC. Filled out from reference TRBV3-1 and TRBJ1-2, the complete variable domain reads DTAVSQTPKYLVTQMGNDKSIKCEQNLGHDTMYWYKQDSKKFLKIMFSYNNKELIINETVPNRFSPKSPDKAHLNLHINSLELGDSAVYFCASSYKPGPTRYTFGSGTRLTVV.

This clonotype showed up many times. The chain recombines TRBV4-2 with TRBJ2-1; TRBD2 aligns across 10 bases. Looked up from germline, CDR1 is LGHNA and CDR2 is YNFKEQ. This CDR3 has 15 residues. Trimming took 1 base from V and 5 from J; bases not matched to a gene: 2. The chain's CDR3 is CASSQASGGDNEQFF. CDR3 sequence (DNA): TGTGCCAGCAGCCAAGCTAGCGGGGGAGACAATGAGCAGTTCTTC.

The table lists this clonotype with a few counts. CDR3 residues: CASSLRGRTNYGYTF. The CDR3 coding sequence is TGTGCCAGCAGCTTAAGGGGACGGACTAACTATGGCTACACCTTC. The rearrangement joins TRBV13 to TRBJ1-2; D is possibly TRBD1 (5 bases). Deletions cut 2 bases from V and 0 bases from J, with 10 bases between. Germline CDR1 and CDR2: PRHDT and FYEKMQ (reference sequence). The CDR3 totals 15 residues. Combining the CDR3 with reference TRBV13 and TRBJ1-2 gives the whole variable domain AAGVIQSPRHLIKEKRETATLKCYPIPRHDTVYWYQQGPGQDPQFLISFYEKMQSDKGSIPDRFSAQQFSDYHSELNMSSLELGDSALYFCASSLRGRTNYGYTFGSGTRLTVV.

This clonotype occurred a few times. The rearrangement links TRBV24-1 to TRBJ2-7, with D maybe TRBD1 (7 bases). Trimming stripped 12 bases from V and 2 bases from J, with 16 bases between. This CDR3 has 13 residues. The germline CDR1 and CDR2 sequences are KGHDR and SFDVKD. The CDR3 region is CAPQDRTTYEQYF. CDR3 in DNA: TGTGCCCCCCAGGACAGGACTACCTACGAGCAGTACTTC.

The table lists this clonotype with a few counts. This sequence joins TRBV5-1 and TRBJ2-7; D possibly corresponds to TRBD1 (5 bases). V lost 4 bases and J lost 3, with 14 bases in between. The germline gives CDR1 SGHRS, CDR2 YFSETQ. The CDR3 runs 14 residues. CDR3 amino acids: CASSILTADYEQYF. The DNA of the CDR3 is TGCGCCAGCAGCATATTGACAGCTGACTACGAGCAGTACTTC.